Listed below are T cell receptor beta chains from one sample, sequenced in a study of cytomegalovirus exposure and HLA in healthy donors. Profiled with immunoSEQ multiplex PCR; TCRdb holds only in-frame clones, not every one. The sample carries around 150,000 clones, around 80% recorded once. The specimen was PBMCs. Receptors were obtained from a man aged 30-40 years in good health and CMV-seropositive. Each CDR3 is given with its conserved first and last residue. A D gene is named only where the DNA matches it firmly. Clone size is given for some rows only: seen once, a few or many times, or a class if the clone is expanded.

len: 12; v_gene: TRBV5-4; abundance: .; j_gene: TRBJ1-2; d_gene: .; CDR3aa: CASTWGGKGYTF; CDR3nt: TGTGCCAGCACCTGGGGAGGGAAAGGCTACACCTTC
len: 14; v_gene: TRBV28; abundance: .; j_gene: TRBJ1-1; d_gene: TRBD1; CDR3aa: CASRGTGGKTEAFF; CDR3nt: TGTGCCAGCAGGGGGACAGGGGGCAAAACTGAAGCTTTCTTT
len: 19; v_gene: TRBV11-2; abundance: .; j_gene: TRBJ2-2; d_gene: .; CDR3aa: CASSPSFAGAGPNTGELFF; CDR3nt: TGTGCCAGCAGCCCCTCCTTTGCGGGCGCGGGGCCTAACACCGGGGAGCTGTTTTTT
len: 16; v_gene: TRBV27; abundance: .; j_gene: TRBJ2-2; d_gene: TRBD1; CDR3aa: CASSWTGGLNTGELFF; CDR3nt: TGTGCCAGCAGTTGGACAGGGGGCTTAAACACCGGGGAGCTGTTTTTT
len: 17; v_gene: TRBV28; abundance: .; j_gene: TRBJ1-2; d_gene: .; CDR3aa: CASSALDPRQGSDGYTF; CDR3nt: TGTGCCAGCAGTGCCCTTGACCCCAGACAAGGCTCCGATGGCTACACCTTC
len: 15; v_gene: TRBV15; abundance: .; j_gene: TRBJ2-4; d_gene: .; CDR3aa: CATSREGDPWAIQYF; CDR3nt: TGTGCCACCAGCAGGGAAGGGGATCCCTGGGCCATTCAGTACTTC
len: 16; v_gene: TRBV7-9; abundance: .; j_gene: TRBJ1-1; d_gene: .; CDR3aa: CASSHPKMEGPTEAFF; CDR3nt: TGTGCCAGCAGCCACCCTAAGATGGAGGGGCCCACTGAAGCTTTCTTT
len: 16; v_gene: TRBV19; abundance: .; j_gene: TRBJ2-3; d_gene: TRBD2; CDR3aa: CASSRTSGGGTDTQYF; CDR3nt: TGTGCCAGTAGTAGGACTAGCGGGGGGGGTACAGATACGCAGTATTTT
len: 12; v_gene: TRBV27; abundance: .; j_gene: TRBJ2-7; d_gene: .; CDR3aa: CASSLSGHEQYF; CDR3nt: TGTGCCAGCAGTTTATCGGGGCACGAGCAGTACTTC
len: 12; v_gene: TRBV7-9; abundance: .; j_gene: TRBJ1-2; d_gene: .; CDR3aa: CSSSPLDGGYTF; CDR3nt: TGTTCCAGCAGCCCTTTAGATGGTGGCTACACCTTC
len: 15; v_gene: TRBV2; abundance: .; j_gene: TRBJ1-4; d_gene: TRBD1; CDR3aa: CASSEPSRGKEKLFF; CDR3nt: TGTGCCAGCAGTGAACCCAGCAGGGGGAAAGAAAAACTGTTTTTT
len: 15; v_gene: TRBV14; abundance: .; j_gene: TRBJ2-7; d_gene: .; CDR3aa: CASSQDMDRPYEQYF; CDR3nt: TGTGCCAGCAGCCAAGATATGGACAGACCCTACGAGCAGTACTTC
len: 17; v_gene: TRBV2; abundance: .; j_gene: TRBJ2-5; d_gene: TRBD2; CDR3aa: CASGGGILGGYQETQYF; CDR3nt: TGTGCCAGCGGTGGGGGGATCCTCGGGGGGTACCAAGAGACCCAGTACTTC
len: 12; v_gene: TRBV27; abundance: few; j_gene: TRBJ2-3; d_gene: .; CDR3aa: CASSFPADTQYF; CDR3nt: TGTGCCAGCAGTTTTCCAGCAGATACGCAGTATTTT
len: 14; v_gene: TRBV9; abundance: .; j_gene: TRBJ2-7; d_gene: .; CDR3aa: CASSVPRGFYEQYF; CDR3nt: TGTGCCAGCAGCGTACCCAGGGGATTCTACGAGCAGTACTTC
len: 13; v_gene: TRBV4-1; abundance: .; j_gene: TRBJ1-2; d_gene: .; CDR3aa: CASRLSGVDGYTF; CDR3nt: TGCGCCAGCAGACTTTCAGGGGTGGATGGCTACACCTTC
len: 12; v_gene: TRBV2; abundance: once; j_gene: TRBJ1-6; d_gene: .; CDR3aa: CAIGRDEGPLHF; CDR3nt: TGTGCCATCGGACGAGACGAGGGACCCCTCCACTTT
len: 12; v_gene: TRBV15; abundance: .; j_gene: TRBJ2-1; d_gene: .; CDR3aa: CATGAGYNEQFF; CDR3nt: TGTGCCACCGGGGCGGGGTACAATGAGCAGTTCTTC
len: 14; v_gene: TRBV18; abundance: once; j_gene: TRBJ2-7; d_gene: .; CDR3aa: CASSPAVANYEQYF; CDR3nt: TGTGCCAGCTCACCCGCGGTGGCAAATTACGAGCAGTACTTC
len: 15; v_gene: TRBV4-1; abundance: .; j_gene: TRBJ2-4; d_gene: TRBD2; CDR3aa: CASSGTSGGPNIQYF; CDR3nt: TGCGCCAGCAGCGGGACTAGCGGGGGGCCCAACATTCAGTACTTC
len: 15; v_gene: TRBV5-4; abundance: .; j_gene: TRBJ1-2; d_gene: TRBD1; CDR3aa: CASSSGTGLAYGYTF; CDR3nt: TGTGCCAGCAGCTCTGGGACAGGGTTGGCCTATGGCTACACCTTC
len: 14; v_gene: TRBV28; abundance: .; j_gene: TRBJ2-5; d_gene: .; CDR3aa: CASRANRDRETQYF; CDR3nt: TGTGCCAGCAGGGCCAACAGGGACCGAGAGACCCAGTACTTC
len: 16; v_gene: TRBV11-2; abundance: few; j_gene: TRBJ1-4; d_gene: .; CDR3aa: CASSLRTQATNEKLFF; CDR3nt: TGTGCCAGCAGCTTAAGAACGCAGGCAACTAATGAAAAACTGTTTTTT
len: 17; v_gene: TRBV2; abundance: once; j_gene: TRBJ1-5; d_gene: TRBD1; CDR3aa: CASSETEDREVNQPQHF; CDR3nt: TGTGCTAGCAGTGAAACCGAGGACAGGGAGGTCAATCAGCCCCAGCATTTT
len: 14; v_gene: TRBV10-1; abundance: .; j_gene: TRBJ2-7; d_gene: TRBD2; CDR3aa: CASSETSGSYEQYF; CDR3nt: TGCGCCAGCAGTGAGACTAGCGGGTCCTACGAGCAGTACTTC
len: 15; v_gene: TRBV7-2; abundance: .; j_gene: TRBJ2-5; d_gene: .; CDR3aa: CASGLTGQARETQYF; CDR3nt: TGTGCCAGCGGACTCACAGGGCAGGCTCGAGAGACCCAGTACTTC
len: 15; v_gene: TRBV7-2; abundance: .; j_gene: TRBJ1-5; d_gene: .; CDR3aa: CASRLGAQLNQPQHF; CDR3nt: TGTGCCAGCAGATTAGGGGCACAGCTCAATCAGCCCCAGCATTTT
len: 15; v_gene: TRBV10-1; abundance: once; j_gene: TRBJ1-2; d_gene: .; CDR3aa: CASIPLEGVTGGYTF; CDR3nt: TGCGCCAGCATCCCCCTTGAGGGCGTGACGGGTGGCTACACCTTC
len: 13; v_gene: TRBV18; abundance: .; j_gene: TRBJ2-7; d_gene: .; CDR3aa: CASSPLRDYEQYF; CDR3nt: TGTGCCAGCTCACCATTGCGGGACTACGAGCAGTACTTC
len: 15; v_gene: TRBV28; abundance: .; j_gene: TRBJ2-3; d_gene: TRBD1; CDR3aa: CASRRRQGAGDTQYF; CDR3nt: TGTGCCAGCAGGAGACGACAGGGGGCAGGAGATACGCAGTATTTT
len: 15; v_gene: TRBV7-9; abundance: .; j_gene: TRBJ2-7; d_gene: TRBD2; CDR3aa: CASSRQTSGSGEQYF; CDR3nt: TGTGCCAGCAGCCGACAGACTAGCGGGAGTGGGGAGCAGTACTTC
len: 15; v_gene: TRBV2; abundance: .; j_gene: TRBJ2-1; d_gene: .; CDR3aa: CASLTETPTYNEQFF; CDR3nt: TGTGCCAGCCTGACCGAGACACCAACCTACAATGAGCAGTTCTTC
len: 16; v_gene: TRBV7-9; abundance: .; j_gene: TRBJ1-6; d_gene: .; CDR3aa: CASSRGKDSGNSPLHF; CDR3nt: TGTGCCAGCAGCCGGGGGAAAGACAGTGGCAATTCACCCCTCCACTTT
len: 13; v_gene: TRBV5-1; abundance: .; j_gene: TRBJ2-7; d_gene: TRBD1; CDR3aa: CASSLDRGDEQYF; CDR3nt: TGCGCCAGCAGCTTGGACAGGGGGGACGAGCAGTACTTC
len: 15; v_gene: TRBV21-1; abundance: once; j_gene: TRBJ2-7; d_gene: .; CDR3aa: CASSKGFGQRGEQYF; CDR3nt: TGTGCCAGCAGCAAAGGGTTCGGACAGAGGGGCGAGCAGTACTTC
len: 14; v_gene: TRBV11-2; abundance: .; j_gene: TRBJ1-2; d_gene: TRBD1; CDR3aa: CASSPGTGIYGYTF; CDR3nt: TGTGCCAGCAGCCCCGGGACAGGCATATATGGCTACACCTTC
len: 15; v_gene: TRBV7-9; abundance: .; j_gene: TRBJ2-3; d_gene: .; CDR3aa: CASSDGTPDTDTQYF; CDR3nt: TGTGCCAGCAGCGACGGGACACCCGACACAGATACGCAGTATTTT
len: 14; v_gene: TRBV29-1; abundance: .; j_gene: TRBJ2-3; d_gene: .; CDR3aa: CSVEGWANMDTQYF; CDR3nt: TGCAGCGTTGAAGGGTGGGCCAACATGGATACGCAGTATTTT
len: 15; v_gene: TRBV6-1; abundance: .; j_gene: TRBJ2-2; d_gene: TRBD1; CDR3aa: CANSTGVTNTGELFF; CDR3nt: TGTGCCAACTCGACAGGGGTAACGAACACCGGGGAGCTGTTTTTT
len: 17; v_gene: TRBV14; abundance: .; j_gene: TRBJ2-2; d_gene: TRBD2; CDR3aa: CASSQFVAGGPIGELFF; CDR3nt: TGTGCCAGCAGCCAATTCGTAGCGGGAGGGCCTATCGGGGAGCTGTTTTTT
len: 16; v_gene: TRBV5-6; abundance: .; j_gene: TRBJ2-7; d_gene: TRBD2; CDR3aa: CASSWAYTSGGPEQYF; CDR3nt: TGTGCCAGCAGCTGGGCTTATACTAGCGGGGGGCCCGAGCAGTACTTC
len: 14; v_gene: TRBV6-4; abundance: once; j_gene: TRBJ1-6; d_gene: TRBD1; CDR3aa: CASSRDRRNSPLHF; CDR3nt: TGTGCCAGCAGCCGGGACAGGCGTAATTCACCCCTCCACTTT
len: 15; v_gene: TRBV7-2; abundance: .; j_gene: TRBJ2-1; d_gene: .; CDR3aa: CASSLGGGAAYEQFF; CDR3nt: TGTGCCAGCAGCCTAGGAGGGGGGGCCGCGTATGAGCAGTTCTTC
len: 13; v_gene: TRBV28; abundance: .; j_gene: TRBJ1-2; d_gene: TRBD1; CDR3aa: CASWDSAPGGYTF; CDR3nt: TGTGCCAGCTGGGACAGCGCACCCGGGGGCTACACCTTC
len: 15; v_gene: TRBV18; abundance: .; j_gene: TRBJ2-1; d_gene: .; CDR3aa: CASSPGGGAYNEQFF; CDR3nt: TGTGCCAGCTCACCCGGCGGCGGTGCCTACAATGAGCAGTTCTTC
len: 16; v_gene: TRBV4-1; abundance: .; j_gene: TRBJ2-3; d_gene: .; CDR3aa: CASSQETAVFTDTQYF; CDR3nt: TGCGCCAGCAGCCAAGAAACCGCGGTTTTCACAGATACGCAGTATTTT
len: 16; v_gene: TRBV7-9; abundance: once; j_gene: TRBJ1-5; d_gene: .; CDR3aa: CASSFFLEYLRKPQHF; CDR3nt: TGTGCCAGCAGCTTTTTTTTGGAGTACCTACGGAAGCCCCAGCATTTT
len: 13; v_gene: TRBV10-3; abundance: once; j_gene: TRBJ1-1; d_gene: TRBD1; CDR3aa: CAILGQGNTEAFF; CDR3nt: TGTGCCATCCTGGGACAGGGAAACACTGAAGCTTTCTTT
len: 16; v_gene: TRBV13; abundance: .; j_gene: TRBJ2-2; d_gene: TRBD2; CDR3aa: CASSSTSGRNTGELFF; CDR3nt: TGTGCCAGCAGCTCAACTAGCGGGAGGAACACCGGGGAGCTGTTTTTT
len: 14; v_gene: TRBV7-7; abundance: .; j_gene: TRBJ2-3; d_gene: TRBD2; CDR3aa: CASSPVAGTDTQYF; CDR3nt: TGTGCCAGCAGCCCCGTAGCGGGGACAGATACGCAGTATTTT
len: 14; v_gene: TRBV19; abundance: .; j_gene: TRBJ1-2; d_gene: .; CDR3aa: CASSAARVSYGYTF; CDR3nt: TGTGCCAGTAGTGCCGCCAGGGTGTCCTATGGCTACACCTTC
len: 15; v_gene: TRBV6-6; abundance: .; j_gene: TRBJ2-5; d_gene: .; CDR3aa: CASIPRDSPQETQYF; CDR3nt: TGTGCCAGCATCCCCCGGGACTCGCCCCAAGAGACCCAGTACTTC
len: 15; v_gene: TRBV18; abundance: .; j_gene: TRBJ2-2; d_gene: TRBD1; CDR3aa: CASSPTGTNTGELFF; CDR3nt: TGTGCCAGCTCACCGACAGGGACGAACACCGGGGAGCTGTTTTTT